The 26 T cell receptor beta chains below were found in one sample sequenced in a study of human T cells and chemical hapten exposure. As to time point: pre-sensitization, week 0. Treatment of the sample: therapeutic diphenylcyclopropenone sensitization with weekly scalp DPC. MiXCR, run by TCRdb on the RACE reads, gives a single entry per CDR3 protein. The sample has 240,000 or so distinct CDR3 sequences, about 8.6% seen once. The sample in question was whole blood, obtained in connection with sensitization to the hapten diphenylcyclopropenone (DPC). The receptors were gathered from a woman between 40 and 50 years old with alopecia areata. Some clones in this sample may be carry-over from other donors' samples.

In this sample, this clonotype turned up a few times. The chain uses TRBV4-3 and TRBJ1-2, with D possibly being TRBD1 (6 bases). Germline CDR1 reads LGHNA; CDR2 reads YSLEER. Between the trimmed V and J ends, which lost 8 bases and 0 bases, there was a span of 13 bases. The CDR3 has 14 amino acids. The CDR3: CASSGHQANYGYTF. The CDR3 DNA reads TGCGCCAGCTCGGGACACCAAGCTAACTATGGCTACACCTTC.

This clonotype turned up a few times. The CDR3 reads CASQPQPRTGGTAGANVLTF. In DNA, the CDR3 is TGCGCCAGCCAACCACAACCCCGGACAGGGGGAACGGCTGGGGCCAACGTCCTGACTTTC. The chain employs TRBV4-3 and TRBJ2-6, with 10 bases identical to TRBD1. The germline CDR1 and CDR2 sequences are LGHNA and YSLEER. CDR3 length equals 20 residues. With V trimmed by 8 bases and J by 2 bases, 18 bases remained unmatched.

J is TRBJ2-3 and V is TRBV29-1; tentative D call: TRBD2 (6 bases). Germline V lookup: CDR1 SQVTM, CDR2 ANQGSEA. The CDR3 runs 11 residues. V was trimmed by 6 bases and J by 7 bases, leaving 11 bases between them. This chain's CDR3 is CSVRDLYTQYF. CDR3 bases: TGCAGCGTGAGGGACTTATATACGCAGTATTTT.

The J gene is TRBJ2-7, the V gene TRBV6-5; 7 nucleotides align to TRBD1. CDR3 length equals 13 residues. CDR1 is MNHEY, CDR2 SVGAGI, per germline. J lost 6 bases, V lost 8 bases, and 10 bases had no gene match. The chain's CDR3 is CASYRDSFGEQYF. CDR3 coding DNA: TGTGCCAGCTATAGGGACAGTTTCGGCGAGCAGTACTTC.

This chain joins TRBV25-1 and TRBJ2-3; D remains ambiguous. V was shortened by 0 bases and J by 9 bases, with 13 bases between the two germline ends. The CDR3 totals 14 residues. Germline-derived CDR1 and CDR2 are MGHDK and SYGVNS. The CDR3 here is CASSEYRPLGTQYF. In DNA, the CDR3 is TGTGCCAGCAGTGAATACAGACCCCTAGGAACGCAGTATTTT.

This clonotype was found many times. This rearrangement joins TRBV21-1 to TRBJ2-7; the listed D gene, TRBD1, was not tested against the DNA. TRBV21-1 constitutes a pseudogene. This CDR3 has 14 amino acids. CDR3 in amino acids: CASSNRDGPYEQYF. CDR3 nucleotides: TGTGCCAGCAGCAACCGGGACGGTCCCTACGAGCAGTACTTC.

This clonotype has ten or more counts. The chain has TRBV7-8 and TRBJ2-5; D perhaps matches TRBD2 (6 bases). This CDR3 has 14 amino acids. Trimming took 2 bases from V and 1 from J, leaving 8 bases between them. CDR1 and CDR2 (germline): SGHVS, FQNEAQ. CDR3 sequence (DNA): TGTGCCAGCAGCTTACGAGCGGGCCAAGAGACCCAGTACTTC. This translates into CASSLRAGQETQYF.

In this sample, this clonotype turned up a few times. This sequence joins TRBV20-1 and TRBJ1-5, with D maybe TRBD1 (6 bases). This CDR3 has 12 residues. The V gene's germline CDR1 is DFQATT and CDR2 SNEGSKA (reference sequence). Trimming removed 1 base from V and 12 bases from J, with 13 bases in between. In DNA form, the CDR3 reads TGCAGTGCTAGAGGACAGGCTCTCCTCCAGCATTTT. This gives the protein CSARGQALLQHF.

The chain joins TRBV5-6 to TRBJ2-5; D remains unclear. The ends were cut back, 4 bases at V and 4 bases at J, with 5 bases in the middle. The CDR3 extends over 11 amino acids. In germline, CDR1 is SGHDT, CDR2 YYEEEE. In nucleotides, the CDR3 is TGTGCCAGCAGCCGCATAGAGACCCAGTACTTC. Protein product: CASSRIETQYF.

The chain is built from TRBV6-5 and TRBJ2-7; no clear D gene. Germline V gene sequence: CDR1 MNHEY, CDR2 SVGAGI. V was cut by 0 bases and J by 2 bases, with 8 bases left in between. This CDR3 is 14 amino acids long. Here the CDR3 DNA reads TGTGCCAGCAGTTACTCGAAGGCAGCCTACGAGCAGTACTTC. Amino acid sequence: CASSYSKAAYEQYF.

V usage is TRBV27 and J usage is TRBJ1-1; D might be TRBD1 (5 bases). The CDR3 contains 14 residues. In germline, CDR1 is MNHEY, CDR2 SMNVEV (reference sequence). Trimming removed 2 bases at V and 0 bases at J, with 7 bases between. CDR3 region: CASSLGGVNTEAFF. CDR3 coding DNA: TGTGCCAGCAGTTTAGGAGGGGTGAACACTGAAGCTTTCTTT.

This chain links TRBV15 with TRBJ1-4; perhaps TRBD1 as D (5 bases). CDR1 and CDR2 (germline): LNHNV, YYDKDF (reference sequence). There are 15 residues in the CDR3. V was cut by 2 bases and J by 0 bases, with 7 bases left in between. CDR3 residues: CATSRQGATNEKLFF. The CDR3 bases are TGTGCCACCAGCAGACAGGGTGCAACTAATGAAAAACTGTTTTTT.

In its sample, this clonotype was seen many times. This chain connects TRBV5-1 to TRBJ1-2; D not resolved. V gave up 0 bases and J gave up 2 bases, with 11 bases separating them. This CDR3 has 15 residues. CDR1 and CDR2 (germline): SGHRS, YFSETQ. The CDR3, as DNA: TGCGCCAGCAGCTTGGAACAGCCGGAAAACTATGGCTACACCTTC. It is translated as CASSLEQPENYGYTF.

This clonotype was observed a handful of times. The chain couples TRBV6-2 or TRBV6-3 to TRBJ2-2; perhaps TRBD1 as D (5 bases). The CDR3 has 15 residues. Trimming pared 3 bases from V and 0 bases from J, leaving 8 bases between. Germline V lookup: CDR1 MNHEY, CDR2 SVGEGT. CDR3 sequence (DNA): TGTGCCAGCAGTTATGCCAGGGCGAACACCGGGGAGCTGTTTTTT. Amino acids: CASSYARANTGELFF.

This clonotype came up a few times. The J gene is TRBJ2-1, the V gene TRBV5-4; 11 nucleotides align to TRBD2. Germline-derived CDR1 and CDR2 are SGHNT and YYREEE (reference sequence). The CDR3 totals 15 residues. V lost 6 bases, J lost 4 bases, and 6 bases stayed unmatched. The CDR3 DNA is TGTGCCAGCACCCCCGGGACTAGCGGATACAATGAGCAGTTCTTC. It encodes CASTPGTSGYNEQFF.

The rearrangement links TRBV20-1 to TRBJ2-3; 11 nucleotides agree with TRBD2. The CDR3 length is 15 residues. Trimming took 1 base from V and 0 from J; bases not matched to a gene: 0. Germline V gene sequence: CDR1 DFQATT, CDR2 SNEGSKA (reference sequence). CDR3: CSARVAGGSTDTQYF. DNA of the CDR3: TGCAGTGCTAGAGTAGCGGGGGGGAGCACAGATACGCAGTATTTT.

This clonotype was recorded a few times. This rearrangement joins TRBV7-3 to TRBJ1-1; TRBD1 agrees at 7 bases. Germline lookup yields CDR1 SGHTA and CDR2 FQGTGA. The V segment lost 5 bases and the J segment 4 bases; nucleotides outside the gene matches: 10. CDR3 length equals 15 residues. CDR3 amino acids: CASSNKEGAVTEAFF. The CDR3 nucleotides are TGTGCCAGCAGCAATAAGGAGGGGGCGGTCACTGAAGCTTTCTTT.

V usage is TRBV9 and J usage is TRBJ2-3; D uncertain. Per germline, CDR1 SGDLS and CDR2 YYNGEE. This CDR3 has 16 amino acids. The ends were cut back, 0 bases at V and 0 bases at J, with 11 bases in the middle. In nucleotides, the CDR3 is TGTGCCAGCAGCGTAGAAGGTCAGCTAAGCACAGATACGCAGTATTTT. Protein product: CASSVEGQLSTDTQYF.

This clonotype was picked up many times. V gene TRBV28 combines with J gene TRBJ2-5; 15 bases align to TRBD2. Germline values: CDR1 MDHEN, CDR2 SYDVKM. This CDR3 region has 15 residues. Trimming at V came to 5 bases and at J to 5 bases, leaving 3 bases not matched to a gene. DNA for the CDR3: TGTGCCAGCAGTCCCGGACTAGCGGGAGGGGAGACCCAGTACTTC. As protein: CASSPGLAGGETQYF.

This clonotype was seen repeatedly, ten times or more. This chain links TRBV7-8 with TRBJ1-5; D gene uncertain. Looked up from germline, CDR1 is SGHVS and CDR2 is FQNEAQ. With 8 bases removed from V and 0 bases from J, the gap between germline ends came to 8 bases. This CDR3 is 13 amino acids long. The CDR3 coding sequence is TGTGCCAGCCAAAGTAATAGCAATCAGCCCCAGCATTTT. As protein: CASQSNSNQPQHF.

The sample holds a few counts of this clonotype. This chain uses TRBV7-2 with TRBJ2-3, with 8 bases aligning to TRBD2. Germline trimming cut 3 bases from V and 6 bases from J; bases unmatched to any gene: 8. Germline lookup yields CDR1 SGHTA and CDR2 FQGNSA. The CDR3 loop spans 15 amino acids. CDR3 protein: CASSFSGTGVDTQYF. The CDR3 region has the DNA TGTGCCAGCAGCTTTAGCGGGACCGGGGTGGATACGCAGTATTTT.

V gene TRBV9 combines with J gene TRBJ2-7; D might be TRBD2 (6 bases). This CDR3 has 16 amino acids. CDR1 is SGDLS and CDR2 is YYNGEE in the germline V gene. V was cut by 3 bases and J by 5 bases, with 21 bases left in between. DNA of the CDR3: TGTGCCAGCAGCGCGGGGTGGGCAGGAGGGCCCCACGAGCAGTACTTC. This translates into CASSAGWAGGPHEQYF.

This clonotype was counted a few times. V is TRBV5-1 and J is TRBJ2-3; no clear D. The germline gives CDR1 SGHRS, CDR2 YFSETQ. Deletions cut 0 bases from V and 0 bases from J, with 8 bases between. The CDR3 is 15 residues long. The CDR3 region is CASSLVGISTDTQYF. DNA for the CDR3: TGCGCCAGCAGCTTGGTGGGCATAAGCACAGATACGCAGTATTTT.

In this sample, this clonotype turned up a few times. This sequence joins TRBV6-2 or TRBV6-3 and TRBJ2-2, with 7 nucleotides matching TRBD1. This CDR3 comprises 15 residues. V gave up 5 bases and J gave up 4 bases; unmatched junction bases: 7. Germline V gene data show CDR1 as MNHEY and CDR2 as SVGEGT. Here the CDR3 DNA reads TGTGCCAGCAGTAAGATCTGGGACAGCACCGGGGAGCTGTTTTTT. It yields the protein CASSKIWDSTGELFF.

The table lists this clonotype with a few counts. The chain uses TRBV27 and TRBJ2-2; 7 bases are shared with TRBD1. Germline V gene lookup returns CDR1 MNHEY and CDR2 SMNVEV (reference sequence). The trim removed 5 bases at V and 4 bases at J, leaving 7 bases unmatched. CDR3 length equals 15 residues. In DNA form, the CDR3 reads TGTGCCAGCAGTCCTGGGACAGCCGGCACCGGGGAGCTGTTTTTT. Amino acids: CASSPGTAGTGELFF.

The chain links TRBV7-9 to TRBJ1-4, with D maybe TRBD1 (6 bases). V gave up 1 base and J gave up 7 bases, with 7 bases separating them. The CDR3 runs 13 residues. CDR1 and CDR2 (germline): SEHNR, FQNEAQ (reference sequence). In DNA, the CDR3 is TGTGCCAGCAGCTTAGAAGGGGGTGAAAAACTGTTTTTT. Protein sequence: CASSLEGGEKLFF. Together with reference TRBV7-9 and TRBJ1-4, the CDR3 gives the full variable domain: DTGVSQNPRHKITKRGQNVTFRCDPISEHNRLYWYRQTLGQGPEFLTYFQNEAQLEKSRLLSDRFSAERPKGSFSTLEIQRTEQGDSAMYLCASSLEGGEKLFFGSGTQLSVL.